The rows below give T cell receptor beta chains drawn from one sample of a study of cytomegalovirus exposure and HLA in healthy donors. Measured with immunoSEQ multiplex PCR; TCRdb has only the in-frame clones, and not every one. The profile shows roughly 100,000 clones, approximately 95% of them singletons. The sample comprised PBMCs. The receptors originated from a woman under 30 in good health and CMV-seronegative. Both conserved end residues are part of each CDR3. A D gene is named only where the DNA matches it firmly. A row's size may be missing; if present it is once, few, many or a size class.

J gene | clone size | V gene | D gene | CDR3 protein | CDR3 DNA
TRBJ1-4 | . | TRBV7-9 | TRBD1 | CASSWGQGATNEKLFF | TGTGCCAGCAGCTGGGGACAGGGGGCAACTAATGAAAAACTGTTTTTT
TRBJ1-4 | . | TRBV18 | . | CASSQGQEDEKLFF | TGTGCCAGCTCACAGGGGCAGGAAGATGAAAAACTGTTTTTT
TRBJ1-5 | . | TRBV27 | . | CASSTGGPQPQHF | TGTGCCAGCAGTACGGGGGGGCCTCAGCCCCAGCATTTT
TRBJ2-7 | few | TRBV6-6 | . | CATAGASYEQYF | TGTGCCACCGCAGGGGCATCCTACGAGCAGTACTTC
TRBJ2-2 | . | TRBV5-3 | . | CARKLTGTGELFF | TGTGCCAGAAAGCTCACAGGCACCGGGGAGCTGTTTTTT
TRBJ2-7 | . | TRBV29-1 | . | CSVEGSGSGDYEQYF | TGCAGCGTTGAAGGTAGTGGGTCCGGGGACTACGAGCAGTACTTC
TRBJ2-1 | . | TRBV5-1 | TRBD2 | CASSWGAGLEGEQFF | TGCGCCAGCAGCTGGGGAGCGGGATTGGAGGGTGAGCAGTTCTTC
TRBJ1-3 | . | TRBV11-1 | . | CASSSDRFSGNTIYF | TGTGCCAGCAGCTCCGACAGGTTTTCTGGAAACACCATATATTTT
TRBJ2-1 | few | TRBV29-1 | . | CSVVGGGTRGEQFF | TGCAGCGTTGTCGGGGGAGGCACAAGGGGTGAGCAGTTCTTC
TRBJ2-7 | . | TRBV4-1 | TRBD1 | CASSHETGPREQYF | TGCGCCAGCAGCCATGAGACAGGGCCCCGCGAGCAGTACTTC
TRBJ2-7 | . | TRBV2 | TRBD2 | CASLTSHYEQYF | TGTGCCAGCCTGACTAGCCACTACGAGCAGTACTTC
TRBJ2-3 | . | TRBV5-1 | TRBD2 | CASSVYGGGARDTQYF | TGCGCCAGCAGCGTCTATGGCGGGGGGGCTAGGGATACGCAGTATTTT
TRBJ2-1 | . | TRBV27 | TRBD2 | CASRSLGTSGSYEQFF | TGTGCCAGCAGGTCTCTTGGGACTAGCGGGAGCTATGAGCAGTTCTTC
TRBJ2-3 | . | TRBV30 | . | CAWSSPSTDTQYF | TGTGCCTGGAGTTCCCCTAGCACAGATACGCAGTATTTT
TRBJ1-1 | once | TRBV5-1 | . | CASSSRTLMNTEAFF | TGCGCCAGCAGCTCACGGACACTCATGAACACTGAAGCTTTCTTT
TRBJ1-2 | once | TRBV15 | . | CATSRDGAPYGYTF | TGTGCCACCAGCAGAGATGGGGCCCCCTATGGCTACACCTTC
TRBJ2-7 | . | TRBV12-5 | TRBD1 | CASGLAPGQGTYEQYF | TGTGCTAGTGGTTTGGCCCCGGGACAGGGAACCTACGAGCAGTACTTC
TRBJ1-3 | . | TRBV10-3 | . | CAISPTQGSGNTIYF | TGTGCCATCAGCCCAACTCAGGGCTCCGGAAACACCATATATTTT
TRBJ2-7 | . | TRBV4-1 | TRBD2 | CASSQDRLAGTYEQYF | TGCGCCAGCAGCCAAGATAGGCTAGCGGGAACCTACGAGCAGTACTTC
TRBJ1-4 | . | TRBV15 | TRBD1 | CATSRDVTGGSEKLFF | TGTGCCACCAGCAGAGATGTTACAGGGGGTTCTGAAAAACTGTTTTTT
TRBJ2-2 | . | TRBV2 | . | CASSRQSTGELFF | TGTGCCAGCAGTAGACAGTCCACCGGGGAGCTGTTTTTT
TRBJ2-5 | . | TRBV7-3 | TRBD2 | CASSARPGLLKETQYF | TGTGCCAGCAGTGCAAGACCGGGACTACTTAAAGAGACCCAGTACTTC
TRBJ1-1 | . | TRBV7-9 | . | CASRRGSTEAFF | TGTGCCAGCCGCCGGGGGTCGACTGAAGCTTTCTTT
TRBJ1-3 | . | TRBV6-5 | . | CASSYSGKAGNTIYF | TGTGCCAGCAGTTACTCCGGGAAGGCTGGAAACACCATATATTTT
TRBJ1-6 | . | TRBV5-8 | . | CASSFIQYNSPLHF | TGTGCCAGCAGCTTCATACAGTATAATTCACCCCTCCACTTT
TRBJ2-1 | . | TRBV10-3 | . | CAISEITRDRNEQFF | TGTGCCATCAGTGAGATTACTAGGGATAGGAATGAGCAGTTCTTC
TRBJ2-7 | . | TRBV9 | . | CASSVEGGLSEQYF | TGTGCCAGCAGCGTAGAAGGGGGATTGAGCGAGCAGTACTTC
TRBJ2-1 | . | TRBV6-5 | TRBD2 | CASSYGVQTSYEQFF | TGTGCCAGCAGTTACGGGGTTCAGACTAGCTATGAGCAGTTCTTC
TRBJ2-7 | . | TRBV4-1 | . | CASSDLGVSYEQYF | TGCGCCAGCAGCGATTTAGGGGTGTCCTACGAGCAGTACTTC
TRBJ1-1 | . | TRBV27 | . | CASSNRHLEAFF | TGTGCCAGCAGCAACAGACACCTTGAAGCTTTCTTT
TRBJ2-1 | . | TRBV5-1 | TRBD1 | CASSLGTGGNEQFF | TGCGCCAGCAGCTTGGGGACAGGGGGCAATGAGCAGTTCTTC
TRBJ1-2 | . | TRBV7-9 | . | CASSLDSAGRGGSGYTF | TGTGCCAGCAGCTTAGACTCTGCGGGCAGGGGTGGGTCTGGCTACACCTTC
TRBJ2-1 | . | TRBV6-1 | . | CASSLEEVNEQFF | TGTGCCAGCAGTTTGGAAGAGGTCAATGAGCAGTTCTTC
TRBJ2-2 | once | TRBV7-8 | TRBD2 | CASSLPAGVGELFF | TGTGCCAGCAGCTTACCAGCGGGGGTCGGGGAGCTGTTTTTT
TRBJ2-2 | . | TRBV29-1 | TRBD2 | CSVEGGDTGELFF | TGCAGCGTTGAGGGGGGGGACACCGGGGAGCTGTTTTTT
TRBJ2-2 | . | TRBV6-6 | TRBD1 | CASSRDRDHTGELFF | TGTGCCAGCAGCCGGGACAGGGATCACACCGGGGAGCTGTTTTTT
TRBJ2-6 | . | TRBV10-3 | . | CAISEGGAGANVLTF | TGTGCCATCAGTGAGGGCGGGGCCGGGGCCAACGTCCTGACTTTC
TRBJ1-2 | . | TRBV5-1 | TRBD1 | CASSPGGQETYGYTF | TGCGCCAGCAGCCCGGGGGGACAGGAGACCTATGGCTACACCTTC
TRBJ2-2 | . | TRBV4-3 | . | CASSQGGRAGAGELFF | TGCGCCAGCAGCCAAGGGGGAAGGGCAGGGGCCGGGGAGCTGTTTTTT
TRBJ1-1 | . | TRBV6-5 | . | CASSPLEGAEAFF | TGTGCCAGCAGCCCACTCGAGGGCGCTGAAGCTTTCTTT
TRBJ2-3 | . | TRBV27 | TRBD2 | CASSLFGGVTDTQYF | TGTGCCAGCAGTTTATTCGGGGGGGTCACAGATACGCAGTATTTT
TRBJ2-3 | . | TRBV7-9 | TRBD2 | CASSSPSGYTDTQYF | TGTGCCAGCAGCTCGCCTAGCGGTTATACAGATACGCAGTATTTT
TRBJ1-2 | . | TRBV5-4 | . | CASSHRQLNYGYTF | TGTGCCAGCAGCCATAGACAGCTTAACTATGGCTACACCTTC
TRBJ1-1 | . | TRBV5-6 | TRBD1 | CASSAEPGQEAFF | TGTGCCAGCAGCGCGGAACCGGGACAGGAAGCTTTCTTT
TRBJ2-2 | . | TRBV6-1 | . | CASSVQVHTGELFF | TGTGCCAGCAGTGTCCAGGTGCACACCGGGGAGCTGTTTTTT
TRBJ1-6 | . | TRBV5-1 | TRBD1 | CASSLSGTGLNSPLHF | TGCGCCAGCAGCCTCTCCGGGACAGGGCTAAATTCACCCCTCCACTTT
TRBJ1-1 | . | TRBV7-2 | . | CASSPRAGSNTEAFF | TGTGCCAGCAGCCCCCGGGCGGGGTCGAACACTGAAGCTTTCTTT
TRBJ1-2 | . | TRBV4-3 | . | CASSQGSGYTF | TGCGCCAGCAGCCAGGGTAGCGGCTACACCTTC
TRBJ2-7 | . | TRBV5-1 | . | CASGTGEGYEQYF | TGCGCCAGCGGGACGGGAGAGGGCTACGAGCAGTACTTC